Presented here are 29 T cell receptor beta chains from one specimen sequenced in a study of shared clonotypes between healthy human individuals. The assay was immunoSEQ multiplex PCR, and TCRdb's table has in-frame clones only and misses some. The sample shows under 200,000 clones, approximately 92% of them seen only once. Specimen: naive CD4+ T cells sorted from blood. Subset of the sample: CD45RA+ positively selected. These receptors were obtained from a woman younger than 45 in good health.

This chain links TRBV5-6 with TRBJ2-5; 7 bases line up with TRBD2. Germline V gene data show CDR1 as SGHDT and CDR2 as YYEEEE. V was clipped by 1 base and J by 1 base; unmatched bases: 7. This CDR3 comprises 16 residues. CDR3: CASSLLLANRQETQYF. The CDR3 DNA is TGTGCCAGCAGCTTGTTACTAGCGAATCGCCAAGAGACCCAGTACTTC.

The rearrangement joins TRBV30 to TRBJ2-2; D unresolved. The CDR3 loop spans 15 amino acids. Looked up from germline, CDR1 is GTSNPN and CDR2 is SVGIG (reference sequence). V lost 0 bases to trimming and J lost 5 bases, with 13 bases between them. The DNA for the CDR3 is TGTGCCTGGAGTGTCTGGGCCCCTCGGACCGGGGAGCTGTTTTTT. Protein: CAWSVWAPRTGELFF.

The chain joins TRBV18 to TRBJ1-4; TRBD1 is a possible D gene (6 bases). The CDR3 contains 16 residues. V shed 3 bases and J shed 0 bases, with 11 bases lying between them. Germline V gene lookup returns CDR1 KGHSH and CDR2 LQKENI. DNA for the CDR3: TGTGCCAGCTCACCCCTGGACAGTTCAACTAATGAAAAACTGTTTTTT. It yields the protein CASSPLDSSTNEKLFF.

This clone was detected only once. The chain carries TRBV28 and TRBJ2-5; 9 nucleotides match TRBD1. The J call may be mistaken, given a closer DNA end match to TRBJ2-7. The CDR3 runs 15 residues. CDR1 and CDR2 (germline): MDHEN, SYDVKM. CDR3 sequence: CASSLFDRGYSEQYF. The DNA of the CDR3 is TGTGCCAGCAGTTTATTTGACAGGGGGTATTCCGAGCAGTACTTC.

This clone was counted only a few times. The genes are TRBV7-9 and TRBJ2-7; D uncertain. Germline CDR1 reads SEHNR; CDR2 reads FQNEAQ (reference sequence). V was pared by 5 bases and J by 7 bases, with 12 bases between. The CDR3 contains 12 residues. The CDR3 loop is CASSPRATEQYF. The CDR3 DNA reads TGTGCCAGCAGCCCCCGAGCTACGGAGCAGTACTTC.

The chain links TRBV27 to TRBJ1-2; TRBD1 matches 11 bases. From germline, CDR1 is MNHEY and CDR2 SMNVEV (reference sequence). The CDR3 is 14 residues long. The ends lost 6 bases at V and 4 bases at J; junction bases unmatched: 4. CDR3 coding DNA: TGTGCCAGCAGGGACAGGGGGCGAAGCTATGGCTACACCTTC. Its protein product is CASRDRGRSYGYTF.

This clone was found once. The J gene is TRBJ2-1, the V gene TRBV4-1; D is uncertain. The germline V gene has CDR1 MGHRA and CDR2 YSYEKL. V lost 4 bases to trimming and J lost 7 bases, with 14 bases between them. The CDR3 has 14 residues. CDR3 nucleotides: TGCGCCAGCAGCCGGGCCATAGGGCGTAATGAGCAGTTCTTC. Translation: CASSRAIGRNEQFF.

The V call is TRBV5-1, the J call TRBJ2-1; TRBD1 or TRBD2 may be the D gene (7 bases each). The CDR3 runs 14 residues. V lost 4 bases and J 7 bases, leaving 15 bases between the germline ends. The V gene's germline CDR1 is SGHRS and CDR2 YFSETQ. This chain's CDR3 is CASSPGGVKNEQFF. DNA for the CDR3: TGCGCCAGCAGCCCAGGGGGGGTCAAAAATGAGCAGTTCTTC.

The gene calls are TRBV5-1 and TRBJ2-7; D is ambiguous. This CDR3 has 12 amino acids. Trimming pared 4 bases from V and 2 bases from J, leaving 7 bases between. Germline V gene sequence: CDR1 SGHRS, CDR2 YFSETQ. The CDR3 protein is CASSIEPYEQYF. The CDR3 DNA reads TGCGCCAGCAGCATAGAACCCTACGAGCAGTACTTC.

The gene calls are TRBV28 and TRBJ1-1; D gene ambiguous. The CDR3 loop spans 12 amino acids. CDR1 MDHEN and CDR2 SYDVKM come from the germline V gene. With 6 bases removed from V and 8 bases from J, the gap between germline ends came to 13 bases. The DNA for the CDR3 is TGTGCCAGCAGCGACCCGGGCGAGGAAGCTTTCTTT. As protein: CASSDPGEEAFF.

The rearrangement joins TRBV7-9 to TRBJ2-7, with 8 positions matching TRBD1. V was pared by 1 base and J by 4 bases, with 3 bases of the junction left unmatched. This CDR3 comprises 14 residues. CDR1 and CDR2 from the germline V gene are SEHNR and FQNEAQ (reference sequence). CDR3: CASSLDRGIYEQYF. The CDR3 DNA sequence: TGTGCCAGCAGCTTAGACAGGGGGATTTACGAGCAGTACTTC.

V is TRBV5-5 and J is TRBJ2-3, with D tentatively TRBD1 (6 bases). Looked up from germline, CDR1 is SGHKS and CDR2 is YYEKEE (reference sequence). Trimming shortened V by 4 bases and J by 2 bases, and 14 bases separated the two germline ends. The CDR3 is 15 residues long. The CDR3 bases are TGTGCCAGCAGCGTCACAGGGATATACACAGATACGCAGTATTTT. Translated: CASSVTGIYTDTQYF. The whole variable domain, filled in from reference TRBV5-5 and TRBJ2-3, reads DAGVTQSPTHLIKTRGQQVTLRCSPISGHKSVSWYQQVLGQGPQFIFQYYEKEERGRGNFPDRFSARQFPNYSSELNVNALLLGDSALYLCASSVTGIYTDTQYFGPGTRLTVL.

The chain couples TRBV27 to TRBJ1-4; possible D gene TRBD1, 5 bases. The CDR3 spans 15 residues. Deletions cut 5 bases from V and 7 bases from J, with 17 bases between. The V gene's germline CDR1 is MNHEY and CDR2 SMNVEV (reference sequence). The CDR3 DNA is TGTGCCAGCAGTCCCCGCCCGGGGGGTTTTGAAAAACTGTTTTTT. Its translation: CASSPRPGGFEKLFF.

The CDR3 bases are TGTGCCAGCAGCCCGCCCGGGTCCATCGACGAGCAGTACTTC. Translated, it gives CASSPPGSIDEQYF. The chain recombines TRBV28 with TRBJ2-5; D ambiguous. Gene TRBJ2-7 matches the end of the DNA better, so the J call may be wrong. The V gene's germline CDR1 is MDHEN and CDR2 SYDVKM. This CDR3 region has 14 residues.

The V and J genes are TRBV5-4 and TRBJ2-7; 12 nucleotides align to TRBD2. V was clipped by 3 bases and J by 6 bases; unmatched bases: 10. The CDR3 is 16 amino acids. Germline-derived CDR1 and CDR2 are SGHNT and YYREEE (reference sequence). The CDR3 loop is CASSSGLAGFSFEQYF. CDR3 coding DNA: TGTGCCAGCAGCTCTGGACTAGCGGGATTTTCATTCGAGCAGTACTTC.

The chain uses TRBV29-1 and TRBJ1-1, with unresolved D. This CDR3 region has 12 residues. V dropped 5 bases and J dropped 1 base, with 8 bases sitting between them. The germline CDR1 and CDR2 sequences are SQVTM and ANQGSEA. Here the CDR3 reads CSVRPGNTEAFF. CDR3 bases: TGCAGCGTTCGCCCGGGGAACACTGAAGCTTTCTTT.

This clone occurred a few times. The chain recombines TRBV19 with TRBJ1-1; D gene ambiguous. V lost 6 bases, J lost 4 bases, and 9 bases lay in between. This CDR3 has 12 residues. Germline V lookup: CDR1 LNHDA, CDR2 SQIVND (reference sequence). The CDR3 DNA follows: TGTGCCAGTAGGCGGACCTCCACTGAAGCTTTCTTT. Translating it yields CASRRTSTEAFF.

The CDR3 DNA is TGTGCCAGCAGGGTTTACGGGACCTACGAGCAGTACTTC. This sequence encodes CASRVYGTYEQYF. The chain has TRBV5-6 and TRBJ2-5, with D possibly being TRBD2 (5 bases). Matching the DNA end better, TRBJ2-7 makes the J call doubtful. The germline V gene has CDR1 SGHDT and CDR2 YYEEEE. CDR3 length: 13 residues.

The genes are TRBV19 and TRBJ2-1, with 13 nucleotides matching TRBD2. J gave up 0 bases and V 9 bases, and 14 bases lay outside the gene matches. The length of the CDR3 is 19 residues. Germline V lookup: CDR1 LNHDA, CDR2 SQIVND (reference sequence). Written as DNA, the CDR3 is TGTGCCAGCTCAAAAGGACTAGCGGGAGCCAAAGGCTCCTACAATGAGCAGTTCTTC. Residues: CASSKGLAGAKGSYNEQFF.

The J gene is TRBJ1-5, the V gene TRBV7-2; D remains ambiguous. The CDR3 has 13 residues. Between the trimmed V and J ends, which lost 2 bases and 8 bases, there was a span of 10 bases. CDR1 is SGHTA and CDR2 is FQGNSA in the germline V gene. The chain's CDR3 is CASSLFQREPQHF. The CDR3 bases are TGTGCCAGCAGCTTATTCCAGAGGGAGCCCCAGCATTTT. Together with reference TRBV7-2 and TRBJ1-5, the CDR3 gives the full variable domain: GAGVSQSPSNKVTEKGKDVELRCDPISGHTALYWYRQSLGQGLEFLIYFQGNSAPDKSGLPSDRFSAERTGGSVSTLTIQRTQQEDSAVYLCASSLFQREPQHFGDGTRLSIL.

The rearrangement uses TRBV21-1 and TRBJ2-5. TRBV21-1 is a known pseudogene. This CDR3 has 9 amino acids. The CDR3 sequence: CASGETQYF. For the CDR3, the DNA is TGTGCCAGCGGGGAGACCCAGTACTTC.

This CDR3 is CASSFAITIYEQYF. In DNA, the CDR3 is TGTGCCAGCAGCTTTGCAATTACCATCTACGAGCAGTACTTC. The chain joins TRBV5-5 to TRBJ2-7; D uncertain. The V and J ends lost 2 bases and 3 bases respectively, with 12 bases between them. The germline CDR1 and CDR2 sequences are SGHKS and YYEKEE (reference sequence). The CDR3 covers 14 residues.

This clone was recorded once. V gene TRBV4-2 combines with J gene TRBJ1-5, with D maybe TRBD1 (6 bases). The CDR3 consists of 15 residues. Trimming took 6 bases from V and 0 from J, leaving 12 bases between them. Germline V lookup: CDR1 LGHNA, CDR2 YNFKEQ. The CDR3 nucleotides are TGTGCCAGCAGTTCAGGGGTGAATAGCAATCAGCCCCAGCATTTT. It codes for CASSSGVNSNQPQHF.

The chain combines TRBV5-1 with TRBJ1-5; no clear D gene. V was trimmed by 0 bases and J by 2 bases, leaving 9 bases between them. This CDR3 is 15 amino acids long. Germline CDR1 reads SGHRS; CDR2 reads YFSETQ. The CDR3 loop is CASSLEGLGNQPQHF. The CDR3 coding sequence is TGCGCCAGCAGCTTGGAGGGCTTGGGCAATCAGCCCCAGCATTTT.

The table lists this clone with a count of one. The CDR3 reads CASSILTSGITDTQYF. CDR3 DNA sequence: TGTGCCAGTAGTATCCTGACTAGCGGGATCACAGATACGCAGTATTTT. The chain uses TRBV19 and TRBJ2-3; TRBD2 aligns across 11 bases. Germline loops: CDR1 LNHDA, CDR2 SQIVND (reference sequence). CDR3 size: 16 residues. Unmatched junction bases numbered 4, after V lost 3 bases and J lost 2 bases. The full variable domain, its missing parts supplied by reference TRBV19 and TRBJ2-3, is DGGITQSPKYLFRKEGQNVTLSCEQNLNHDAMYWYRQDPGQGLRLIYYSQIVNDFQKGDIAEGYSVSREKKESFPLTVTSAQKNPTAFYLCASSILTSGITDTQYFGPGTRLTVL.

CDR3 sequence reads: CAWSQQPAYEQYF. The CDR3 DNA reads TGTGCCTGGAGCCAACAACCAGCCTACGAGCAGTACTTC. The chain is built from TRBV30 and TRBJ2-7; D ambiguous. This CDR3 spans 13 amino acids. In germline, CDR1 is GTSNPN, CDR2 SVGIG (reference sequence). V was shortened by 3 bases and J by 2 bases, with 11 bases between the two germline ends.

The gene calls are TRBV5-4 and TRBJ2-3; no reliable D call. The CDR3 runs to 13 residues. V lost 5 bases, J lost 0 bases, and 7 bases lay in between. Germline V gene sequence: CDR1 SGHNT, CDR2 YYREEE (reference sequence). The CDR3 DNA reads TGTGCCAGCAGGAGGCCTAGCACAGATACGCAGTATTTT. This sequence encodes CASRRPSTDTQYF.

The chain links TRBV4-1 to TRBJ2-6; 7 nucleotides line up with TRBD2. The CDR3 runs 18 residues. Germline V gene sequence: CDR1 MGHRA, CDR2 YSYEKL. Trimming cost V 2 bases and J 1 base; bases outside gene matches: 8. The CDR3 bases are TGCGCCAGCAGCCAAATTATTACTAGCGTTTCTGGGGCCAACGTCCTGACTTTC. Its protein is CASSQIITSVSGANVLTF.

The chain recombines TRBV27 with TRBJ1-1; 11 nucleotides agree with TRBD1. V lost 6 bases, J lost 0 bases, and 3 bases stayed unmatched. The V gene's germline CDR1 is MNHEY and CDR2 SMNVEV (reference sequence). This CDR3 spans 15 amino acids. CDR3 in amino acids: CASRGTGGMNTEAFF. The CDR3 nucleotides read TGTGCCAGCAGGGGGACAGGGGGAATGAACACTGAAGCTTTCTTT.